This T cell receptor (beta chain) was documented in a study of blood T cell repertoires in COVID-19. At the level of the study: COVID-19 samples, acute and convalescent, were from the United States, Italy and Spain. From T cells, B-cell-depleted T cells, or PBMCs came the material, which was cDNA or gDNA.

The protocol was immunoSEQ multiplex PCR, while the TCRdb copy is restricted to in-frame clones and leaves out a portion. The sample lists tens of thousands of clones, about 84% occurring once. Looked up from germline, CDR1 is SGHVS and CDR2 is FQNEAQ. V was clipped by 5 bases and J by 5 bases; unmatched bases: 16. CDR3 length: 19 residues. The chain recombines TRBV7-8 with TRBJ2-3; 13 bases map to TRBD2. The TCR sequence derives from a woman in her sixties or seventies with acute or convalescent COVID-19. Sequencing was performed on peripheral blood. The CDR3 nucleotides are TGTGCCAGCAGCCCCCGCGCCCGGACTAGCGGGAGTATGCTAGATACGCAGTATTTT. This translates into CASSPRARTSGSMLDTQYF.